These 32 T cell receptor beta chains were sequenced from one sample in a study of T cells in Graves' hyperthyroidism and ophthalmopathy. TCR beta CDR3 sequences were amplified from RNA transcripts. Using the HTBI primer set, a first-round RT-PCR was run on the TCR CDR3. TCRdb processed the multiplex PCR reads anew with MiXCR; each CDR3 protein has one entry. Of around 350,000 distinct CDR3 sequences in the sample, about 15% were seen once. Sequencing was carried out using blood. The receptor source for this set is a woman aged 55-69 years with Graves' ophthalmopathy.

This clonotype came up many times. The genes are TRBV19 and TRBJ2-5; 7 positions match TRBD1. Germline V gene data show CDR1 as LNHDA and CDR2 as SQIVND (reference sequence). This CDR3 is 16 amino acids long. V dropped 5 bases and J dropped 1; count of bases not matched to a gene: 10. This CDR3 reads CASSAYRGSSQETQYF. As DNA, the CDR3 is TGTGCCAGTAGTGCCTACAGGGGATCGAGCCAAGAGACCCAGTACTTC.

This clonotype came up many times. This rearrangement joins TRBV2 to TRBJ1-1; 8 bases map to TRBD1. V dropped 4 bases and J dropped 3; count of bases not matched to a gene: 1. This CDR3 comprises 13 residues. Germline V CDR1 and CDR2: SNHLY, FYNNEI. The DNA for the CDR3 is TGTGCCAGCAGTGGCAGGGGGCACACTGAAGCTTTCTTT. This translates into CASSGRGHTEAFF.

This clonotype was seen ten or more times. The rearrangement joins TRBV20-1 to TRBJ2-2; D might be TRBD1 (6 bases). V was pared by 3 bases and J by 4 bases, with 12 bases between. Germline loops: CDR1 DFQATT, CDR2 SNEGSKA (reference sequence). The CDR3 is 14 amino acids. The CDR3: CSARLGAFTGELFF. The CDR3 nucleotides read TGCAGTGCTAGGTTGGGGGCGTTCACCGGGGAGCTGTTTTTT.

This clonotype was counted a few times. The chain uses TRBV5-1 and TRBJ2-7; a weak D match, TRBD2 (5 bases). The V and J ends lost 0 bases and 0 bases respectively, with 10 bases between them. The CDR3 is made up of 15 amino acids. The V gene's germline CDR1 is SGHRS and CDR2 YFSETQ. Written as DNA, the CDR3 is TGCGCCAGCAGCTTGGACGGGAACCCCTCCTACGAGCAGTACTTC. Protein product: CASSLDGNPSYEQYF.

Comments on this clonotype: A much larger clone lies one base from this, so it may be a read error. The chain uses TRBV2 and TRBJ2-5; 7 bases match TRBD2. V was pared by 8 bases and J by 2 bases, with 11 bases of the junction left unmatched. CDR3 length equals 15 residues. From germline, CDR1 is SNHLY and CDR2 FYNNEI. This CDR3 reads CASPPPAGVQETQYF. For the CDR3, the DNA is TGTGCCAGCCCACCACCCGCGGGGGTACAAGAGACCCAGTACTTC. Full variable domain (missing parts from reference TRBV2 and TRBJ2-5): EPEVTQTPSHQVTQMGQEVILRCVPISNHLYFYWYRQILGQKVEFLVSFYNNEISEKSEIFDDQFSVERPDGSNFTLKIRSTKLEDSAMYFCASPPPAGVQETQYFGPGTRLLVL.

This clonotype was recorded a few times. The CDR3, as DNA: TGCGCCAGCAGCTTGAAGGGTATTAGCACAGATACGCAGTATTTT. As protein: CASSLKGISTDTQYF. The rearrangement uses TRBV5-1 and TRBJ2-3; D ambiguous. CDR1 and CDR2 (germline): SGHRS, YFSETQ. Trimming removed 1 base at V and 0 bases at J, with 9 bases between. This CDR3 comprises 15 residues.

Concerning this clonotype itself: A much larger clonotype is one base distant, so this may be a read error. The rearrangement links TRBV29-1 to TRBJ2-1; the D gene is possibly TRBD2 (5 bases). Germline V lookup: CDR1 SQVTM, CDR2 ANQGSEA. The CDR3 has 14 residues. CDR3 sequence: CGVEVAGLYNEQFF. The CDR3 DNA is TGCGGCGTTGAGGTTGCGGGTCTCTACAATGAGCAGTTCTTC.

This clonotype has at least ten counts. This sequence joins TRBV9 and TRBJ2-7; perhaps TRBD1 as D (5 bases). Germline V gene sequence: CDR1 SGDLS, CDR2 YYNGEE. There are 13 residues in the CDR3. V was trimmed by 4 bases and J by 5 bases, leaving 13 bases between them. The CDR3 coding sequence is TGTGCCAGCAGCCCGAACCAGGGCCACGAGCAGTACTTC. It specifies CASSPNQGHEQYF.

This clonotype turned up a few times. The V gene is TRBV20-1, the J gene TRBJ2-7; weak D call: TRBD1 (5 bases). The V end lost 6 bases, the J end lost 2 bases, and 17 bases lay between the germline ends. CDR1 is DFQATT and CDR2 is SNEGSKA in the germline V gene (reference sequence). CDR3 length: 14 residues. CDR3 nucleotides: TGCAGTGCAAGACAGCCCCGACCCCCCTACGAGCAGTACTTC. Translation: CSARQPRPPYEQYF.

This chain joins TRBV7-3 and TRBJ2-6; possibly TRBD1 or TRBD2 for D (6 bases each). Germline values: CDR1 SGHTA, CDR2 FQGTGA. CDR3 length: 17 residues. Trimming cost V 4 bases and J 4 bases, with 17 bases left between them. This chain's CDR3 is CASSSSRGAEGANVLTF. CDR3 nucleotide sequence: TGTGCCAGCAGCTCCTCTAGGGGGGCTGAGGGGGCCAACGTCCTGACTTTC.

In its sample, this clonotype was seen many times. The rearrangement joins TRBV2 to TRBJ2-1, with D possibly matching TRBD2 (6 bases). The CDR3 consists of 14 residues. V was shortened by 6 bases and J by 8 bases, with 17 bases between the two germline ends. CDR1 SNHLY and CDR2 FYNNEI come from the germline V gene. The CDR3 protein is CASRVGTPAHEQFF. In nucleotides, the CDR3 is TGTGCCAGCAGGGTGGGGACTCCGGCGCATGAGCAGTTCTTC.

The V and J genes are TRBV19 and TRBJ2-5, with TRBD2 identical over 7 bases. V shed 0 bases and J 4 bases; nucleotides not matched to a gene: 5. Germline V CDR1 and CDR2: LNHDA, SQIVND (reference sequence). This CDR3 comprises 15 residues. The CDR3 DNA reads TGTGCCAGTAGTATAGAGGGACTAAGGAGAGAGACCCAGTACTTC. It codes for CASSIEGLRRETQYF.

This clonotype was counted only a few times. The rearrangement links TRBV29-1 to TRBJ1-5; D may be TRBD1 (5 bases). Trimming pared 4 bases from V and 2 bases from J, leaving 12 bases between. The CDR3 contains 14 residues. The V gene's germline CDR1 is SQVTM and CDR2 ANQGSEA. The CDR3 bases are TGCAGCGTTGGCCAGGGTGCCGGCAATCAGCCCCAGCATTTT. It yields the protein CSVGQGAGNQPQHF.

The chain carries TRBV30 and TRBJ2-6; either TRBD1 or TRBD2 may fit D (5 bases each). Germline V gives CDR1 GTSNPN, CDR2 SVGIG (reference sequence). The CDR3 contains 17 residues. V lost 5 bases and J lost 4, with 21 bases in between. CDR3 coding DNA: TGTGCCTGGGAGGGGAAACAAGGGGTAGAAGGGGCCAACGTCCTGACTTTC. Translation: CAWEGKQGVEGANVLTF.

This clonotype was seen repeatedly, ten times or more. The chain carries TRBV7-8 and TRBJ1-1; no clear D. The CDR3 runs to 14 residues. Germline-derived CDR1 and CDR2 are SGHVS and FQNEAQ. V dropped 2 bases and J dropped 1 base, with 8 bases sitting between them. The CDR3 protein is CASSLIGPNTEAFF. The CDR3 nucleotides are TGTGCCAGCAGCTTAATTGGGCCGAACACTGAAGCTTTCTTT.

This clonotype was counted a few times. The J gene is TRBJ1-1, the V gene TRBV20-1, with D uncertain. This CDR3 comprises 10 residues. V dropped 5 bases and J dropped 7 bases, with 8 bases sitting between them. The germline gives CDR1 DFQATT, CDR2 SNEGSKA (reference sequence). The DNA of the CDR3 is TGCAGTGCTTTGTTAGTTGAAGCTTTCTTT. Translating it yields CSALLVEAFF.

This clonotype was seen at least ten times. The chain employs TRBV27 and TRBJ2-7; TRBD1 agrees at 10 bases. CDR3 length: 13 amino acids. V lost 8 bases, J lost 4 bases, and 5 bases stayed unmatched. Germline V CDR1 and CDR2: MNHEY, SMNVEV (reference sequence). DNA of the CDR3: TGTGCCAGCGGGCGGGACAGGGGTTACGAGCAGTACTTC. It translates to CASGRDRGYEQYF.

This clonotype was counted many times. The CDR3 protein is CSAGTSGTQETQYF. In DNA form, the CDR3 reads TGCAGTGCGGGGACTAGCGGGACCCAAGAGACCCAGTACTTC. The V call is TRBV20-1, the J call TRBJ2-5; 13 bases align to TRBD2. V lost 6 bases, J lost 1 base, and 2 bases stayed unmatched. Per germline, CDR1 DFQATT and CDR2 SNEGSKA (reference sequence). The CDR3 covers 14 residues.

This clonotype was counted a few times. J is TRBJ2-1 and V is TRBV20-1, with TRBD1 matching over 10 bases. The CDR3 consists of 17 residues. Trimming removed 3 bases from V and 4 bases from J; junction bases left unmatched: 12. CDR1 is DFQATT, CDR2 SNEGSKA, per germline (reference sequence). The CDR3 region has the DNA TGCAGTGCTAGGACAGGGGGCTCGCGGGAGGTGTACAATGAGCAGTTCTTC. Translating it yields CSARTGGSREVYNEQFF.

The rearrangement links TRBV7-9 to TRBJ2-1; 11 nucleotides agree with TRBD1. This CDR3 spans 19 amino acids. CDR1 and CDR2 (germline): SEHNR, FQNEAQ (reference sequence). V trimming: 5 bases; J trimming: 4 bases; junction bases outside the gene matches: 16. The CDR3 sequence is CASSMDRGHRAPLYNEQFF. The CDR3 DNA reads as TGTGCCAGCAGCATGGACAGGGGGCATAGGGCCCCCCTATACAATGAGCAGTTCTTC.

The table lists this clonotype with a few counts. A much larger clone lies a single base off, so this may be a read error. The rearrangement uses TRBV3-1 and TRBJ1-1; D remains unclear. Germline V lookup: CDR1 LGHDT, CDR2 YNNKEL (reference sequence). The CDR3 length is 13 residues. V lost 8 bases, J lost 1 base, and 11 bases lay in between. Written as DNA, the CDR3 is TGTGCCAGCGGCGATAACCAGAACACTGAAGCTTTCTTT. It yields the protein CASGDNQNTEAFF. Using reference TRBV3-1 and TRBJ1-1 for the parts outside the CDR3, the full variable domain is DTAVSQTPKYLVTQMGNDKSIKCEQNLGHDTMYWYKQDSKKFLKIMFSYNNKELIINETVPNRFSPKSPDKAHLNLHINSLELGDSAVYFCASGDNQNTEAFFGQGTRLTVV.

This clonotype was recorded at least ten times. The chain uses TRBV11-2 and TRBJ2-2; 9 positions match TRBD2. Germline V gives CDR1 SGHAT, CDR2 FQNNGV. V was clipped by 3 bases and J by 7 bases; unmatched bases: 9. This CDR3 contains 16 residues. CDR3 protein: CASSLVAGVAGGELFF. The CDR3 DNA reads as TGTGCCAGCAGCTTGGTAGCGGGAGTTGCTGGCGGGGAGCTGTTTTTT.

This clonotype came up a few times. The chain is built from TRBV20-1 and TRBJ1-5, with 10 bases lining up with TRBD1. Trimming took 5 bases from V and 5 from J; bases not matched to a gene: 9. Germline-derived CDR1 and CDR2 are DFQATT and SNEGSKA (reference sequence). The CDR3 has 15 residues. The CDR3 coding sequence is TGCAGTGCTCCGACAGGGGGCAACGCTCATCAGCCCCAGCATTTT. Its translation: CSAPTGGNAHQPQHF.

This clonotype came up a few times. In DNA, the CDR3 is TGCGCCAGCAACGCCAAAGGGACAGATACGCAGTATTTT. Amino acid sequence: CASNAKGTDTQYF. V usage is TRBV10-2 and J usage is TRBJ2-3; D not certain. This CDR3 has 13 residues. V was cut by 7 bases and J by 3 bases, with 11 bases left in between. CDR1 and CDR2 (germline): WSHSY, SAAADI.

This clonotype was found many times. V usage is TRBV2 and J usage is TRBJ2-1, with a possible D match to TRBD2 (5 bases). The V and J ends lost 3 bases and 5 bases respectively, with 14 bases between them. The germline gives CDR1 SNHLY, CDR2 FYNNEI. The CDR3 has 15 residues. CDR3 bases: TGTGCCAGCAGTGATTGGAGTCGGGGTGACAATGAGCAGTTCTTC. Protein: CASSDWSRGDNEQFF. The full variable domain, completed using reference TRBV2 and TRBJ2-1, is EPEVTQTPSHQVTQMGQEVILRCVPISNHLYFYWYRQILGQKVEFLVSFYNNEISEKSEIFDDQFSVERPDGSNFTLKIRSTKLEDSAMYFCASSDWSRGDNEQFFGPGTRLTVL.

This clonotype was counted at least ten times. This chain links TRBV3-1 with TRBJ1-1; D remains unclear. This CDR3 region has 14 residues. Germline loops: CDR1 LGHDT, CDR2 YNNKEL (reference sequence). V was shortened by 4 bases and J by 3 bases, with 12 bases between the two germline ends. CDR3 loop: CASSPGMSYTEAFF. In DNA form, the CDR3 reads TGTGCCAGCAGCCCCGGGATGAGTTACACTGAAGCTTTCTTT.

The chain links TRBV19 to TRBJ2-1, with D possibly matching TRBD2 (6 bases). Trimming stripped 4 bases from V and 6 bases from J, with 16 bases between. The CDR3 is 15 residues long. Germline values: CDR1 LNHDA, CDR2 SQIVND (reference sequence). The CDR3 region is CASSTPLAKSNEQFF. The CDR3 nucleotides read TGTGCCAGTAGTACCCCACTAGCAAAGTCCAATGAGCAGTTCTTC.

The sample holds a few counts of this clonotype. The chain couples TRBV5-4 to TRBJ2-7; D is possibly TRBD1 or TRBD2 (7 bases each). V was cut by 5 bases and J by 5 bases, with 17 bases left in between. In germline, CDR1 is SGHNT, CDR2 YYREEE (reference sequence). The CDR3 is 14 residues long. The CDR3 DNA reads as TGTGCCAGCAGGGCGAACAGGGGAGGGGACGAGCAGTACTTC. Protein: CASRANRGGDEQYF.

Comments on this clonotype: A read error is possible here, since a much larger clone lies one base away. The chain has TRBV10-3 and TRBJ1-6, with no clear D. The length of the CDR3 is 13 residues. Germline V lookup: CDR1 ENHRY, CDR2 SYGVKD. CDR3: CTISESALQPLHF. CDR3 sequence (DNA): TGTACCATCAGTGAGTCCGCCCTACAACCCCTCCACTTT.

This clonotype was seen at least ten times. The chain employs TRBV4-1 and TRBJ1-6; D not resolved. Trimming left V 0 bases short and J 9 bases short, with 9 bases between. Germline values: CDR1 MGHRA, CDR2 YSYEKL. CDR3 length equals 14 residues. Here the CDR3 reads CASSQDQWGSPLHF. CDR3 bases: TGCGCCAGCAGCCAAGATCAGTGGGGTTCACCCCTCCACTTT.

In this sample, this clonotype turned up many times. This chain joins TRBV11-2 and TRBJ1-1, with D hard to call. The CDR3 is made up of 13 amino acids. Trimming left V 0 bases short and J 5 bases short, with 7 bases between. Germline loops: CDR1 SGHAT, CDR2 FQNNGV. The CDR3 spells CASSLDPGTEAFF. The CDR3 nucleotides are TGTGCCAGCAGCTTAGATCCGGGTACTGAAGCTTTCTTT.

This clonotype was picked up many times. The rearrangement joins TRBV5-1 to TRBJ1-1; perhaps TRBD1 as D (6 bases). The germline V gene has CDR1 SGHRS and CDR2 YFSETQ. The CDR3 covers 13 residues. The V gene lost 4 bases and the J gene lost 5 bases, with 12 bases spanning the gap. The CDR3 region is CASSANTGTEAFF. CDR3 sequence (DNA): TGCGCCAGCAGCGCAAACACAGGGACTGAAGCTTTCTTT.